These 9 T cell receptor beta chains share one sample of origin, sequenced in a study of T cells in Graves' hyperthyroidism and ophthalmopathy. The investigators amplified TCR beta CDR3 regions from RNA transcripts. In the first-round RT-PCR of the TCR CDR3, the HTBI primer set was used. TCRdb fed the multiplex PCR reads into MiXCR, producing one record per CDR3 protein. The sample has 750,000 to 950,000 distinct CDR3 sequences; around 38% are singletons. The sample taken for sequencing was blood. Receptors were obtained from a man younger than 30 with Graves' hyperthyroidism.

The genes are TRBV10-3 and TRBJ1-5; D is uncertain. CDR3 length: 14 residues. CDR1 and CDR2 from the germline V gene are ENHRY and SYGVKD. V lost 10 bases, J lost 6 bases, and 19 bases lay in between. The CDR3 coding sequence is TGTGCCAGCACGAACCGGGCCGAGGCTCAGCCCCAGCATTTT. This codes for CASTNRAEAQPQHF.

The chain combines TRBV7-9 with TRBJ2-5; D possibly uses TRBD1 or TRBD2 (5 bases each). CDR3 length equals 16 residues. Trimming stripped 2 bases from V and 1 base from J, with 14 bases between. CDR1 is SEHNR, CDR2 FQNEAQ, per germline (reference sequence). This chain's CDR3 is CASSLMQPGAQETQYF. CDR3 DNA sequence: TGTGCCAGCAGCTTAATGCAGCCCGGGGCCCAAGAGACCCAGTACTTC.

This clonotype was picked up a small number of times. The CDR3 nucleotides read TGTGCCAGCAGTTTGGGGCGTCAAGCTTTCTTT. This translates into CASSLGRQAFF. The chain carries TRBV12-3 or TRBV12-4 and TRBJ1-1; D possibly corresponds to TRBD1 (5 bases). The CDR3 has 11 residues. The ends were cut back, 3 bases at V and 9 bases at J, with 8 bases in the middle.

This clonotype was seen ten or more times. The chain links TRBV7-2 to TRBJ2-5; a weak D match, TRBD2 (6 bases). The V gene's germline CDR1 is SGHTA and CDR2 FQGNSA. The CDR3 is 13 residues long. Trimming pared 5 bases from V and 2 bases from J, leaving 9 bases between. CDR3 sequence: CASSTGLQETQYF. CDR3 bases: TGTGCCAGCAGCACCGGACTACAAGAGACCCAGTACTTC.

This chain connects TRBV15 to TRBJ1-5, with 9 nucleotides matching TRBD1. Germline V gives CDR1 LNHNV, CDR2 YYDKDF (reference sequence). CDR3 length equals 16 residues. The ends lost 2 bases at V and 11 bases at J; junction bases unmatched: 13. CDR3 region: CATSRITGGPQETQHF. CDR3 DNA sequence: TGTGCCACCAGCAGAATAACAGGGGGCCCCCAAGAGACCCAGCATTTT.

The chain couples TRBV14 to TRBJ2-6; perhaps D is TRBD1 or TRBD2 (5 bases each). The V gene's germline CDR1 is SGHDN and CDR2 FVKESK. Between the trimmed V and J ends, which lost 0 bases and 0 bases, there was a span of 12 bases. The CDR3 contains 18 residues. The CDR3 DNA follows: TGTGCCAGCAGCCAAGAATCGGGGCTCGGCTCTGGGGCCAACGTCCTGACTTTC. Residues: CASSQESGLGSGANVLTF.

The V gene is TRBV6-1, the J gene TRBJ1-3, with a weak D call TRBD1 (6 bases). From germline, CDR1 is MNHNS and CDR2 SASEGT. V lost 6 bases and J lost 16, with 19 bases in between. This CDR3 is 12 amino acids long. The CDR3 sequence is CASRSPQGLLYF. The CDR3 region has the DNA TGTGCCAGCAGATCGCCGCAGGGGTTACTTTATTTT.

The chain has TRBV27 and TRBJ2-6; D call uncertain. Trimming removed 6 bases at V and 2 bases at J, with 5 bases between. This CDR3 contains 13 residues. The germline gives CDR1 MNHEY, CDR2 SMNVEV (reference sequence). CDR3 DNA sequence: TGTGCCAGCAGGACGGCTGGGGCCAACGTCCTGACTTTC. Translated: CASRTAGANVLTF.

This clonotype was seen at least ten times. V is TRBV12-3 or TRBV12-4 and J is TRBJ1-5, with TRBD1 matching 7 bases. The CDR3 consists of 14 residues. J was trimmed by 3 bases and V by 5 bases; bases with no gene match: 4. CDR3 coding DNA: TGTGCCAGCAGTCGGGACAGACTCAATCAGCCCCAGCATTTT. Residues: CASSRDRLNQPQHF.